The 4 T cell receptor beta chains below come from one sample, sequenced in a study of blood T cell repertoires in COVID-19. Clones were sequenced by immunoSEQ multiplex PCR, and TCRdb holds only the in-frame ones, with some missing. The sample includes roughly 200,000 clones, approximately 84% seen only once; the top ten take 4% to 5%. What was sequenced was peripheral blood. The source of these receptors is a woman aged 80 or over with acute or convalescent COVID-19.

The V call is TRBV6-5, the J call TRBJ2-2, with 10 bases matching TRBD1. The CDR3 spans 15 residues. V lost 6 bases, J lost 1 base, and 2 bases stayed unmatched. Germline values: CDR1 MNHEY, CDR2 SVGAGI. This CDR3 is CASRGQGRNTGELFF. CDR3 DNA sequence: TGTGCCAGCAGGGGACAGGGGAGGAACACCGGGGAGCTGTTTTTT.

The V and J genes are TRBV19 and TRBJ1-4; D remains unclear. Germline values: CDR1 LNHDA, CDR2 SQIVND (reference sequence). Trimming removed 5 bases from V and 7 bases from J, with 17 bases in between. This CDR3 is built from 15 residues. Here the CDR3 DNA reads TGTGCCAGTAGTGTGCAAGGGAGTCGGGGTGAAAAACTGTTTTTT. Protein sequence: CASSVQGSRGEKLFF.

V gene TRBV10-3 combines with J gene TRBJ1-1, with 7 bases that match TRBD1. The V and J ends lost 9 bases and 1 base, in that order; junction bases with no gene match: 5. CDR3 size: 13 residues. In germline, CDR1 is ENHRY, CDR2 SYGVKD. The CDR3 coding sequence is TGTGCCATTCGACAGGGAGCGAACACTGAAGCTTTCTTT. Protein product: CAIRQGANTEAFF.

V usage is TRBV18 and J usage is TRBJ1-1; D not certain. The CDR3 is 13 amino acids. Looked up from germline, CDR1 is KGHSH and CDR2 is LQKENI. V dropped 8 bases and J dropped 1 base, with 11 bases sitting between them. CDR3 protein: CASQYPGNTEAFF. CDR3 DNA: TGTGCCAGCCAGTACCCGGGGAACACTGAAGCTTTCTTT.